The present T cell receptor (beta chain) was sequenced within a study of PD-L1 blockade in urothelial cancer. The overall study: Between 0 and 3 chemotherapy regimens preceded treatment for each patient. Researchers found blood samples held a median of roughly 140,000 T cells.

A spike-in of synthetic TCR analog templates was added to each PCR. Clones were read by immunoSEQ multiplex PCR, and TCRdb kept only the in-frame ones, dropping some. The table has some 41,000 clones, around four fifths seen once; the top ten hold roughly 16%. Germline-derived CDR1 and CDR2 are SGHTA and FQGTGA. Trimming stripped 5 bases from V and 5 bases from J, with 16 bases between. There are 14 residues in the CDR3. The sample's time point: peripheral blood 6 weeks after treatment start. Patients suffered from locally advanced or metastatic urothelial carcinoma. The genes are TRBV7-3 and TRBJ2-7, with D maybe TRBD2 (5 bases). The clonotype was recovered from a man aged 60-69 years with urothelial cancer. The sequencing here drew on PBMCs, taken around atezolizumab (anti-PD-L1) treatment. The CDR3 here is CASSPNGGRHEQYF. CDR3 DNA sequence: TGTGCCAGCAGCCCAAATGGCGGGCGGCACGAGCAGTACTTC.